The 2 T cell receptor beta chains in this list originate from one sample, sequenced in a study of PD-L1 blockade in urothelial cancer. TCRdb's table, derived via immunoSEQ multiplex PCR, lists solely in-frame clones and lacks some. The sample includes some 71,000 clones, approximately 83% of them seen just once. Time point reported: pretreatment peripheral blood. The source was PBMCs, collected around atezolizumab (anti-PD-L1) treatment. The receptors shown here come from a man aged 55 to 70 with urothelial cancer.

The gene calls are TRBV9 and TRBJ2-1; TRBD1 might be the D (5 bases). The CDR3 runs to 14 residues. CDR1 and CDR2 from the germline V gene are SGDLS and YYNGEE. The ends were cut back, 2 bases at V and 7 bases at J, with 13 bases in the middle. The CDR3 reads CASSVGQRGNEQFF. CDR3 bases: TGTGCCAGCAGCGTCGGCCAAAGGGGAAATGAGCAGTTCTTC.

The table lists this clone with a count of one. The gene calls are TRBV13 and TRBJ2-7; TRBD2 might be the D (5 bases). Trimming took 5 bases from V and 1 from J, leaving 18 bases between them. Germline CDR1 reads PRHDT; CDR2 reads FYEKMQ (reference sequence). The CDR3 sequence is 16 residues long. The CDR3 DNA follows: TGTGCCAGCAGCCCTGGACTGGTAGCAAGTTCCTACGAGCAGTACTTC. This translates into CASSPGLVASSYEQYF.